One sample yielded the 15 T cell receptor beta chains listed below, sequenced in a study of shared clonotypes between healthy human individuals. Data came from immunoSEQ multiplex PCR; TCRdb stores just in-frame clones and leaves some out. In the table there are about 2.3 million clones, 85% to 95% of which are singletons. The sample consisted of naive CD4+ T cells from PBMCs. Subset indicated: CD45RA+ positively selected. The receptor set was obtained from a man between 18 and 29 years old in good health. Some clones in this sample may be carry-over from other donors' samples.

The V and J genes are TRBV7-2 and TRBJ2-1, with TRBD2 matching 7 bases. V shed 2 bases, J shed 2 bases, and the junction held 3 bases outside the gene matches. This CDR3 spans 15 amino acids. Per the germline V gene, CDR1 is SGHTA and CDR2 is FQGNSA. The CDR3 DNA reads TGTGCCAGCAGCTTAAGCGGGACCACCTACAATGAGCAGTTCTTC. Protein sequence: CASSLSGTTYNEQFF.

V usage is TRBV9 and J usage is TRBJ2-7; 7 bases match TRBD1. The germline V gene has CDR1 SGDLS and CDR2 YYNGEE. CDR3 length: 14 residues. J lost 2 bases, V lost 3 bases, and 5 bases had no gene match. The CDR3 coding sequence is TGTGCCAGCAGCGCTGGGACAGATCCCTACGAGCAGTACTTC. Its translation: CASSAGTDPYEQYF. Full variable domain (missing parts from reference TRBV9 and TRBJ2-7): DSGVTQTPKHLITATGQRVTLRCSPRSGDLSVYWYQQSLDQGLQFLIQYYNGEERAKGNILERFSAQQFPDLHSELNLSSLELGDSALYFCASSAGTDPYEQYFGPGTRLTVT.

The V gene is TRBV2, the J gene TRBJ1-6, with no clear D. Germline loops: CDR1 SNHLY, CDR2 FYNNEI. This CDR3 is 14 amino acids long. The V end lost 2 bases, the J end lost 7 bases, and 9 bases lay between the germline ends. The CDR3 sequence is CASSEKSPNSPLHF. CDR3 nucleotide sequence: TGTGCCAGCAGTGAAAAGTCTCCCAATTCACCCCTCCACTTT. The variable domain in full, completed from reference TRBV2 and TRBJ1-6, reads EPEVTQTPSHQVTQMGQEVILRCVPISNHLYFYWYRQILGQKVEFLVSFYNNEISEKSEIFDDQFSVERPDGSNFTLKIRSTKLEDSAMYFCASSEKSPNSPLHFGNGTRLTVT.

The V and J genes are TRBV12-1 and TRBJ2-7. TRBV12-1 is annotated as a pseudogene. There are 20 residues in the CDR3. CDR3 nucleotides: TGTGCCAGCAGCTTTGCGGGTCTTCAGGCACTAAATACCCTCGCCTACGAGCAGTACTTC. The encoded protein is CASSFAGLQALNTLAYEQYF.

This clone came up once. CDR3 DNA: TGCGCCAGCAGCCAAAGTCGGACTAGCCCAAAAAACACCGGGGAGCTGTTTTTT. Its translation: CASSQSRTSPKNTGELFF. The V gene is TRBV4-3, the J gene TRBJ2-2; 8 bases are shared with TRBD2. This CDR3 comprises 18 residues. V gave up 2 bases and J gave up 2 bases; unmatched junction bases: 10. CDR1 and CDR2 from the germline V gene are LGHNA and YSLEER.

The chain has TRBV4-3 and TRBJ2-7; TRBD1 might be the D (5 bases). Trimming took off 4 bases at V and 3 bases at J, with 16 bases between the two ends. In germline, CDR1 is LGHNA, CDR2 YSLEER. The CDR3 consists of 15 residues. Written as DNA, the CDR3 is TGCGCCAGCAGCCTGGGCAGGGATATTAACTACGAGCAGTACTTC. Translation gives CASSLGRDINYEQYF.

V gene TRBV5-1 combines with J gene TRBJ2-7; 8 nucleotides line up with TRBD2. With 2 bases clipped from V and 5 bases from J, the junction kept 9 bases outside the gene matches. This CDR3 spans 15 amino acids. Germline CDR1 SGHRS, CDR2 YFSETQ. The CDR3 is CASSFYGRAQDEQYF. The CDR3 DNA reads as TGCGCCAGCAGCTTTTACGGGAGGGCCCAGGACGAGCAGTACTTC.

V and J are TRBV28 and TRBJ2-4; D might be TRBD1 (5 bases). The germline CDR1 and CDR2 sequences are MDHEN and SYDVKM. Trimming removed 7 bases from V and 1 base from J, with 26 bases in between. The CDR3 covers 19 residues. Written as DNA, the CDR3 is TGTGCCAGCACTACCCAGGGCATCACACTGAGGATGGCCAAAAACATTCAGTACTTC. It encodes CASTTQGITLRMAKNIQYF.

The V and J genes are TRBV11-2 and TRBJ1-2, with a possible D match to TRBD1 (5 bases). With 4 bases removed from V and 4 bases from J, the gap between germline ends came to 16 bases. Germline V gene data show CDR1 as SGHAT and CDR2 as FQNNGV. The CDR3 spans 15 residues. The CDR3 is CASSSIRGRLYGYTF. CDR3 bases: TGTGCCAGCAGCTCCATTCGGGGCCGTCTCTATGGCTACACCTTC.

The chain uses TRBV5-1 and TRBJ2-5; 12 bases line up with TRBD2. In germline, CDR1 is SGHRS, CDR2 YFSETQ. This CDR3 is built from 16 residues. V was clipped by 4 bases and J by 0 bases; unmatched bases: 4. CDR3 DNA sequence: TGCGCCAGCAGCCGTGGACTAGCGGGGCACCAAGAGACCCAGTACTTC. This codes for CASSRGLAGHQETQYF.

This clone has only one observation. The chain is built from TRBV28 and TRBJ2-6; unclear D gene. The V end was cut by 6 bases, the J end by 0 bases, with 15 bases between. Germline V lookup: CDR1 MDHEN, CDR2 SYDVKM. This CDR3 region has 17 residues. CDR3 nucleotides: TGTGCCAGCAGCCAACGGGCGGTAGGCTCTGGGGCCAACGTCCTGACTTTC. Protein product: CASSQRAVGSGANVLTF.

CDR3 region: CASSRYSSGELFF. The CDR3 DNA is TGTGCCAGTAGTAGATACAGTTCCGGGGAGCTGTTTTTT. The chain carries TRBV19 and TRBJ2-2; D not resolved. CDR3 size: 13 residues. Deletions cut 4 bases from V and 6 bases from J, with 9 bases between. The germline gives CDR1 LNHDA, CDR2 SQIVND (reference sequence).

The chain has TRBV6-1 and TRBJ2-7; D is uncertain. The V gene's germline CDR1 is MNHNS and CDR2 SASEGT. The CDR3 length is 15 residues. Between the trimmed V and J ends, which lost 6 bases and 1 base, there was a span of 16 bases. The CDR3 protein is CASSSTPPGSYEQYF. The CDR3 DNA follows: TGTGCCAGCAGCTCAACTCCCCCCGGATCCTACGAGCAGTACTTC.

In its sample, this clone was seen once. The chain joins TRBV7-7 to TRBJ2-5; D is uncertain. Germline V gene sequence: CDR1 SSHAT, CDR2 FNYEAQ (reference sequence). The CDR3 runs 15 residues. Trimming took off 5 bases at V and 2 bases at J, with 15 bases between the two ends. The CDR3 DNA reads TGTGCCAGCAGCCCATTAGTAGCTCATCAAGAGACCCAGTACTTC. It is translated as CASSPLVAHQETQYF. Full variable domain (outside the CDR3, taken from reference TRBV7-7 and TRBJ2-5): GAGVSQSPRYKVTKRGQDVTLRCDPISSHATLYWYQQALGQGPEFLTYFNYEAQPDKSGLPSDRFSAERPEGSISTLTIQRTEQRDSAMYRCASSPLVAHQETQYFGPGTRLLVL.

This chain links TRBV7-3 with TRBJ2-2, with 11 bases lining up with TRBD2. The germline V gene encodes CDR1 SGHTA and CDR2 FQGTGA. V trimming: 5 bases; J trimming: 5 bases; junction bases outside the gene matches: 4. The CDR3 is 15 amino acids. The CDR3 protein is CASSPASGRTGELFF. DNA of the CDR3: TGTGCCAGCAGCCCCGCTAGCGGGAGGACCGGGGAGCTGTTTTTT.